This TCR beta chain was sequenced for a study of OX40 agonist ivuxolimab in advanced cancers. Study information: A male proportion of 82.7% was recorded, with mean age roughly 62 years and range about 20 to 90. A history of anti-PD-1, anti-PD-L1 or anti-CTLA-4 therapy was acceptable, and around 36% had some. Study-wide findings and caveats: Determination of antigen specificity was not performed for the expanded peripheral T cells.

The V segment lost 5 bases and the J segment 2 bases; nucleotides outside the gene matches: 10. This CDR3 is built from 17 residues. Germline V lookup: CDR1 ENHRY, CDR2 SYGVKD. Comments on this clone: Its antigen remains unidentified.

The method was immunoSEQ multiplex PCR; TCRdb's version includes in-frame clones alone and lacks a portion of them. The sample has 70,000 to 85,000 clones, around 94% seen once. Here the sequenced sample was CD4+ or CD8+ T cells sorted from blood, taken in a trial of the OX40 agonist ivuxolimab. V gene TRBV10-3 combines with J gene TRBJ2-5; 11 positions agree with TRBD2. The sequence was collected from an adult with an advanced solid tumor such as melanoma, head and neck, liver or kidney cancer. CDR3 nucleotide sequence: TGTGCCATCAGTTCCGATGCCGGGACTAGCGGACAAGAGACCCAGTACTTC. Its protein is CAISSDAGTSGQETQYF.